Each of the 9 T cell receptor beta chains below was sequenced from the same sample in a study of T cell responses to AZD1222 COVID-19 vaccine. Measured with immunoSEQ multiplex PCR; TCRdb has only the in-frame clones, and not every one. Altogether around 130,000 clones are present, more than 80% being singletons, with the ten largest covering about 7.5%. This specimen was peripheral blood, taken 28 days after the second dose of the MenACWY control vaccine. The receptors originated from an adult who received the MenACWY meningococcal vaccine as a control.

The chain has TRBV28 and TRBJ2-1, with D maybe TRBD2 (5 bases). V was shortened by 6 bases and J by 12 bases, with 9 bases between the two germline ends. Germline loops: CDR1 MDHEN, CDR2 SYDVKM. This CDR3 has 10 amino acids. In DNA form, the CDR3 reads TGTGCCAGCAGCCCAGGAGGGCAGTTCTTC. Its translation: CASSPGGQFF.

The chain is built from TRBV25-1 and TRBJ2-2; 9 positions match TRBD1. The CDR3 spans 15 residues. Germline CDR1 is MGHDK and CDR2 is SYGVNS. The V gene end was trimmed by 2 bases and the J gene end by 4 bases; junction bases not matched to a gene: 2. The CDR3 here is CASSERDRATGELFF. In DNA, the CDR3 is TGTGCCAGCAGTGAACGGGACAGGGCCACCGGGGAGCTGTTTTTT.

Only one count was recorded for this clone. V is TRBV6-5 and J is TRBJ2-5; possibly TRBD1 for D (6 bases). V was pared by 7 bases and J by 4 bases, with 16 bases between. The CDR3 covers 14 residues. The germline V gene has CDR1 MNHEY and CDR2 SVGAGI. The CDR3 protein is CASTEGTGRETQYF. The CDR3 DNA sequence: TGTGCCAGCACCGAGGGTACAGGGAGAGAGACCCAGTACTTC.

The V and J genes are TRBV29-1 and TRBJ1-1; possible D gene TRBD1, 6 bases. Trimming took off 7 bases at V and 4 bases at J, with 19 bases between the two ends. CDR3 length: 14 residues. CDR1 is SQVTM, CDR2 ANQGSEA, per germline. In DNA, the CDR3 is TGCAGCGCCGTCCCCCCGGGGGCTGGCACTGAAGCTTTCTTT. The encoded protein is CSAVPPGAGTEAFF.

The V gene is TRBV3-1 (or the pseudogene TRBV3-2), the J gene TRBJ1-2; 7 positions match TRBD1. Germline V gene sequence: CDR1 LGHDT, CDR2 YNNKEL (reference sequence). The CDR3 contains 15 residues. J was trimmed by 8 bases and V by 4 bases; bases with no gene match: 13. In DNA form, the CDR3 reads TGTGCCAGCAGCCCAACGACAGGGAAAGGAGGCGGCTACACCTTC. Translating it yields CASSPTTGKGGGYTF.

V usage is TRBV15 and J usage is TRBJ1-4; D unresolved. Germline V gives CDR1 LNHNV, CDR2 YYDKDF (reference sequence). There are 14 residues in the CDR3. Trimming took off 5 bases at V and 7 bases at J, with 14 bases between the two ends. In nucleotides, the CDR3 is TGTGCCACCAGCTCCTCCCACACCCTTGAAAAACTGTTTTTT. It translates to CATSSSHTLEKLFF.

The chain employs TRBV7-8 and TRBJ1-2; 10 nucleotides align to TRBD1. The germline V gene encodes CDR1 SGHVS and CDR2 FQNEAQ. The length of the CDR3 is 16 residues. The trim removed 4 bases at V and 4 bases at J, leaving 9 bases unmatched. CDR3 sequence (DNA): TGTGCCAGCAGCTCCAAAGACGGGACAGGGGCCTATGGCTACACCTTC. Translating it yields CASSSKDGTGAYGYTF.

The chain recombines TRBV6-2 or TRBV6-3 with TRBJ1-5; 11 nucleotides line up with TRBD1. Trimming removed 2 bases from V and 6 bases from J; junction bases left unmatched: 0. The CDR3 consists of 14 residues. Germline CDR1 reads MNHEY; CDR2 reads SVGEGT. The CDR3 region has the DNA TGTGCCAGCAGTTACGGGACAGGGGGTCAGCCCCAGCATTTT. It codes for CASSYGTGGQPQHF.

The V and J genes are TRBV18 and TRBJ2-5; 9 bases agree with TRBD2. Germline CDR1 reads KGHSH; CDR2 reads LQKENI. The CDR3 has 16 amino acids. The V segment lost 3 bases and the J segment 5 bases; nucleotides outside the gene matches: 10. CDR3 amino acids: CASSPLLAGEAETQYF. In DNA, the CDR3 is TGTGCCAGCTCACCCCTTTTAGCGGGAGAGGCCGAGACCCAGTACTTC.